This T cell receptor beta chain was observed in a study of T cell responses to AZD1222 COVID-19 vaccine (dated by TCRdb to 2020 to 2023). A note on the overall study: A total of about 230 trial participants underwent TCR sequencing, of whom some 210 received two doses of AZD1222 and some 25 received two doses of the MenACWY control vaccine. Trial participants were enrolled into age subgroups of 18-55, 56-69 and 70-plus years, which contained approximately 150, 28 and 58 TCR-sequenced participants, respectively. Study-wide findings and limitations: Most participants were white British and females outnumbered males, and the authors suggested that clonal diversity may have been underestimated. Because no day 14 peak-response samples were available, the repertoires could be characterized only after the peak T cell response. Spike-specific TCR breadth and depth rose significantly after two AZD1222 doses compared with day 0 and with MenACWY recipients. Reportedly, almost half of the unique spike-specific TCRs recognized epitopes lying outside the regions that are mutated in the B.1.351 and B.1.1.7 variants. Vaccine-associated CD4 TCRs spanned the whole spike protein, with dominant responses in regions 160-218 and 743-854. The 56-69-year group was small, and its depth increase did not reach significance, likely because of low power. Conclusions about previously exposed vaccinees are limited, since just a handful of AZD1222 recipients were seropositive for SARS-CoV-2 at baseline.

The CDR3 regions of human TCRbeta chains were analyzed by immunosequencing. As for how the authors treated the data: TCRs in the repertoires were compared against a reference library of SARS-CoV-2-specific TCRs that had been generated with the MIRA antigen-specificity platform. Breadth was defined as the fraction of unique TCRs that were SARS-CoV-2-associated, and depth was defined as the fraction of total T cells that were SARS-CoV-2-associated. Using the MIRA data, each spike-specific TCR was mapped to the spike region that the TCR reacts to and placed in a CD4 or CD8 class. Log10-transformed breadth and depth values were compared by one-way ANOVA with Sidak's multiple comparisons tests. TCRdb retrieved this table from immuneACCESS and kept in-frame rearrangements only. Not all clones are present; in checked studies, unresolved V genes account for under half, and no reason is known for the remainder. V and J calls and clone size are given by that table; D and trimming were obtained from the DNA. Across this sample there are approximately 110,000 clones, with approximately 85% seen only once. Approximately 4.7% of the sample is held by the ten biggest clonotypes.

As concerns this clone: This clone's antigen is unknown. Per-base quality was not reported, and no clone a single base away is much larger than it.

The sample's time point label, decoded: about 28 days (+/-7) after the second vaccine dose. AZD1222 recipients with second doses at about 4 weeks or about 12 weeks were pooled, because spike-specific TCR depth and breadth did not differ between schedules. Vaccinee samples were obtained from the UK trials COV001 and COV002, which included a single-blind randomized controlled phase 2/3 trial of AZD1222 (ChAdOx1 nCoV-19) in healthy adults. For TCRbeta chain sequencing, PBMC samples from trial participants were taken at day 0 and at day 28 after the second dose. CDR1 LGHDT and CDR2 YNNKEL are derived from the germline V gene (reference sequence). At the junction V is shortened by 2 bases and J by 6 bases, with 8 bases in between. The CDR3 sequence holds 14 residues, the cysteine and phenylalanine included. Only CDR3 DNA remains: 42 bases, in frame from the first base.

The chain is made from TRBV3-1 (or the pseudogene TRBV3-2) and TRBJ1-6, and the D gene may be TRBD1, 6 bases matching. Sequencing was performed on peripheral blood, taken 28 days after the second AZD1222 dose. The sequence was obtained from an adult who received the AZD1222 COVID-19 vaccine. Here is the DNA: TGTGCCAGCAGCCAACAGGGGTTTAATTCACCCCTCCACTTT. Its protein is CASSQQGFNSPLHF.